What follows are 3 T cell receptor beta chains derived from one specimen sequenced in a study of blood T cell repertoires in COVID-19. The repertoire was sequenced with immunoSEQ multiplex PCR; TCRdb's copy has only in-frame clones and lacks some. The data contain about 180,000 clones, about 91% of them singletons. Sequenced sample: peripheral blood. These receptors originate from a woman aged 50 to 60 with acute or convalescent COVID-19.

V gene TRBV19 combines with J gene TRBJ1-2; D remains ambiguous. CDR1 is LNHDA and CDR2 is SQIVND in the germline V gene (reference sequence). The V end was cut by 6 bases, the J end by 3 bases, with 8 bases between. The CDR3 is 12 amino acids. CDR3 bases: TGTGCCAGTAGGAAAGAGGACTATGGCTACACCTTC. Protein product: CASRKEDYGYTF.

V usage is TRBV6-5 and J usage is TRBJ1-5; TRBD1 matches 7 bases. The junction had 9 bases not matched to a gene; V was cut back by 6 bases and J by 7 bases. Per the germline V gene, CDR1 is MNHEY and CDR2 is SVGAGI. The CDR3 runs 14 residues. The CDR3 here is CASSLQGTGQPQHF. In DNA form, the CDR3 reads TGTGCCAGCAGCCTACAGGGGACTGGGCAGCCCCAGCATTTT.

The chain is built from TRBV10-3 and TRBJ1-5; D gene ambiguous. Looked up from germline, CDR1 is ENHRY and CDR2 is SYGVKD. Trimming cost V 2 bases and J 0 bases, with 5 bases left between them. The CDR3 covers 14 residues. CDR3 region: CAISEGLSNQPQHF. CDR3 nucleotide sequence: TGTGCCATCAGTGAGGGACTTAGCAATCAGCCCCAGCATTTT.